This T cell receptor (beta chain) was identified during a study of cytotoxic CD8 clonotypes in ibrutinib-treated CLL. Some clones are missing from TCRdb's copy, which holds only in-frame ones; the method was immunoSEQ multiplex PCR. The sample includes 160,000 or so clones, roughly 80% seen only once; the top ten take about 5%. The V gene's germline CDR1 is KGHSH and CDR2 LQKENI. This CDR3 spans 15 amino acids. V lost 5 bases and J 6 bases, leaving 17 bases between the germline ends. The receptor was isolated from a human donor with chronic lymphocytic leukemia. The chain couples TRBV18 to TRBJ2-1, with D maybe TRBD2 (5 bases). Source: PBMCs, taken after 24 months of ibrutinib treatment. The CDR3 reads CASSEGGPRGNEQFF. The CDR3, as DNA: TGTGCCAGCTCAGAAGGAGGCCCCCGGGGCAATGAGCAGTTCTTC.